This TCR beta chain was identified in a study of blood T cell repertoires in COVID-19. Germline CDR1 reads SNHLY; CDR2 reads FYNNEI. This CDR3 comprises 15 residues. Losses at the gene ends were 6 bases for V and 3 bases for J; bases not matched to a gene: 7. This clone was detected only a few times. As processed by the authors: Reference gene primer amplification gave estimated nucleated cell counts. Profiled with immunoSEQ multiplex PCR; TCRdb holds only in-frame clones, not every one. V, J and clone size were drawn from that table, and D and trimming were deduced from the DNA. Counted here are 200,000 to 250,000 clones, approximately 86% occurring once; the ten biggest clones make up roughly 4%. Across under 25 US areas, participants ranged in age from roughly 18 to 95 years. Clinical histories supplied by participants themselves formed the basis of cohort assignment. Shortly before study entry, within 2 weeks, exposed participants had met a COVID-19 case.

This sequence originates from a woman under 40 who had been exposed to COVID-19. The sequenced material came from PBMCs or T cells enriched from blood (not recorded which). The rearrangement uses TRBV2 and TRBJ2-2; 7 bases map to TRBD2. DNA of the CDR3: TGTGCCAGCAGGAGGAGACTAGCAGACACCGGGGAGCTGTTTTTT. Translated, it gives CASRRRLADTGELFF.